This TCR beta chain comes out of a study of shared clonotypes between healthy human individuals. Study as a whole: Researchers assigned three CD4 naive, three CD4 memory, two CD8 naive and one CD8 memory plate to each donor. Broader study findings: Generation probabilities were higher for clonotypes shared across all four sorted-subset donors than for unshared ones.

Assay: immunoSEQ multiplex PCR; the TCRdb copy retains only in-frame clones and omits some. The data hold about 650,000 clones, with about 95% observed a single time. Trimming stripped 1 base from V and 11 bases from J, with 8 bases between. This CDR3 comprises 11 residues. Per germline, CDR1 SEHNR and CDR2 FQNEAQ (reference sequence). On this clone: Antigen unknown.

As defined, naive CD8 cells were CD45RO-negative and positively selected for CCR7, with terminally differentiated effector memory CD45RA+ cells excluded. Healthy HIV-negative adults without recent acute infections or vaccinations served as donors. This sequence originates from a woman in her 30s in good health. Sequenced input: naive CD8+ T cells sorted from blood. The genes are TRBV7-9 and TRBJ1-2; D remains unclear. The CDR3 region has the DNA TGTGCCAGCAGCTTAGAGGGCTTTTACACCTTC. Translating it yields CASSLEGFYTF.